Listed here are 5 T cell receptor beta chains from one sample, sequenced in a study of blood T cells in healthy people across ages. The use of a sample-barcoded 5' primer and a J-beta primer mix characterized a second PCR of roughly 6 to 11 cycles. TCRdb reprocessed the 5' RACE reads via MiXCR and lists one record per CDR3 protein. The data contain some 1,500,000 distinct CDR3 sequences, roughly 43% of them singletons. Material: blood. The receptors were sampled from a woman younger than 30 in good health.

This sequence joins TRBV20-1 and TRBJ2-7; 7 bases are shared with TRBD2. With V trimmed by 3 bases and J by 0 bases, 8 bases remained unmatched. The CDR3 sequence is 15 residues long. CDR1 is DFQATT, CDR2 SNEGSKA, per germline (reference sequence). In DNA form, the CDR3 reads TGCAGTGCTAGGGGAGGGGACGCCGACTCCTACGAGCAGTACTTC. Translated: CSARGGDADSYEQYF.

This clonotype was detected a few times. The V and J genes are TRBV9 and TRBJ2-2, with D tentatively TRBD2 (7 bases). This CDR3 spans 17 amino acids. Germline V gene data show CDR1 as SGDLS and CDR2 as YYNGEE. Trimming left V 4 bases short and J 1 base short, with 17 bases between. CDR3 nucleotides: TGTGCCAGCAGCCCTTGGGGGGGGACAAAGAACACCGGGGAGCTGTTTTTT. It specifies CASSPWGGTKNTGELFF.

The V and J genes are TRBV27 and TRBJ1-2; 12 bases fit TRBD1. The CDR3 has 15 residues. The germline V gene has CDR1 MNHEY and CDR2 SMNVEV (reference sequence). Losses at the gene ends were 3 bases for V and 7 bases for J; bases not matched to a gene: 6. The CDR3 spells CASSFGTGGASGYTF. CDR3 bases: TGTGCCAGCAGTTTCGGGACAGGGGGCGCCTCTGGCTACACCTTC.

The rearrangement links TRBV29-1 to TRBJ1-2; maybe TRBD1 (6 bases). V lost 6 bases and J 7 bases, leaving 15 bases between the germline ends. The CDR3 covers 12 residues. CDR1 is SQVTM and CDR2 is ANQGSEA in the germline V gene. CDR3 DNA sequence: TGCAGCGTGGCAGGGGCCTGGGGTGGCTACACCTTC. Translating it yields CSVAGAWGGYTF. Together with reference TRBV29-1 and TRBJ1-2, the CDR3 gives the full variable domain: SAVISQKPSRDICQRGTSLTIQCQVDSQVTMMFWYRQQPGQSLTLIATANQGSEATYESGFVIDKFPISRPNLTFSTLTVSNMSPEDSSIYLCSVAGAWGGYTFGSGTRLTVV.

The chain has TRBV29-1 and TRBJ2-7; no firm D call. V lost 4 bases and J lost 1, with 14 bases in between. This CDR3 has 14 residues. Germline V gene lookup returns CDR1 SQVTM and CDR2 ANQGSEA. The CDR3 loop is CSVVPDSLSYEQYF. Here the CDR3 DNA reads TGCAGCGTTGTTCCTGACTCCCTATCCTACGAGCAGTACTTC.